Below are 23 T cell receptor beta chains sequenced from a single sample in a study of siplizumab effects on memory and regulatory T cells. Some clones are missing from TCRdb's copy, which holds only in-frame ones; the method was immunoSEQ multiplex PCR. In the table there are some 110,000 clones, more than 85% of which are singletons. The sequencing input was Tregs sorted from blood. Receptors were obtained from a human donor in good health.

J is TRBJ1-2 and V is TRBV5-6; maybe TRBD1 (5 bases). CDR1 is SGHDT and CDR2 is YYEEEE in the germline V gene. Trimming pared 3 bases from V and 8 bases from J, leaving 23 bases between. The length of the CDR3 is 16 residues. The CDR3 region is CASSSRLLSGIRGYTF. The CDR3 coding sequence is TGTGCCAGCAGCTCCAGACTATTGTCAGGGATTCGAGGCTACACCTTC.

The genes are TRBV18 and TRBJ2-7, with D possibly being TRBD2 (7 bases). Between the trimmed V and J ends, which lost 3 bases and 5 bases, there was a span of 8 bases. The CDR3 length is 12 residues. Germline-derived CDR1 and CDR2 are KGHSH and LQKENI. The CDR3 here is CASSPGGHEQYF. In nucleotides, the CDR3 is TGTGCCAGCTCACCGGGGGGGCACGAGCAGTACTTC.

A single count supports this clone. This CDR3 reads CASSLTGGPGDTQYF. CDR3 in DNA: TGCGCCAGCAGCTTGACGGGAGGGCCAGGAGATACGCAGTATTTT. V usage is TRBV5-1 and J usage is TRBJ2-3; TRBD2 matches 8 bases. Germline trimming cut 1 base from V and 5 bases from J; bases unmatched to any gene: 6. The CDR3 loop spans 15 amino acids. Looked up from germline, CDR1 is SGHRS and CDR2 is YFSETQ.

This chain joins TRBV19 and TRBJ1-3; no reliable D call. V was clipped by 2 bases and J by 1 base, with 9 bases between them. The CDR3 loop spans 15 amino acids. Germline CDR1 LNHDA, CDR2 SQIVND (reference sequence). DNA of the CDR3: TGTGCCAGTAGTATATCGGCGTTATCTGGAAACACCATATATTTT. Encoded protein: CASSISALSGNTIYF.

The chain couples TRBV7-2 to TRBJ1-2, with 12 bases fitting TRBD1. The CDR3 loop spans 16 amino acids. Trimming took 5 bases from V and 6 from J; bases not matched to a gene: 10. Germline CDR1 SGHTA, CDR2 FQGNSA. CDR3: CASSLVGTGGVDGYTF. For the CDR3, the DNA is TGTGCCAGCAGCCTAGTAGGGACAGGGGGCGTGGATGGCTACACCTTC. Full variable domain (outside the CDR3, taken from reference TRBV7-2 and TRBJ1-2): GAGVSQSPSNKVTEKGKDVELRCDPISGHTALYWYRQSLGQGLEFLIYFQGNSAPDKSGLPSDRFSAERTGGSVSTLTIQRTQQEDSAVYLCASSLVGTGGVDGYTFGSGTRLTVV.

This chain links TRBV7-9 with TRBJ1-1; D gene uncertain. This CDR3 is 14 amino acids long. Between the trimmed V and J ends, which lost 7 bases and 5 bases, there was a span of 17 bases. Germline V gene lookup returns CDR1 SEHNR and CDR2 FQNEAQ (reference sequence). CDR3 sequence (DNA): TGTGCCAGCAAAACCGGGGTCCCGGGAACTGAAGCTTTCTTT. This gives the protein CASKTGVPGTEAFF.

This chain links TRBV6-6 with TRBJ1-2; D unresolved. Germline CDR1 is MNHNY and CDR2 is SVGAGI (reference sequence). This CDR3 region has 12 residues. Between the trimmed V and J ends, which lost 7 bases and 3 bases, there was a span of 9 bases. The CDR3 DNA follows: TGTGCCAGCACCGGTGCGGACTATGGCTACACCTTC. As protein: CASTGADYGYTF.

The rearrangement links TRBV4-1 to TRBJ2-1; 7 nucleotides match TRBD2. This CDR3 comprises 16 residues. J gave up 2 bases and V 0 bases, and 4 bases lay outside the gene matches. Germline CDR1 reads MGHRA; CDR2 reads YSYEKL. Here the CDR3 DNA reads TGCGCCAGCAGCCAAGATCCCCGGGGGGCCTACAATGAGCAGTTCTTC. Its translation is CASSQDPRGAYNEQFF.

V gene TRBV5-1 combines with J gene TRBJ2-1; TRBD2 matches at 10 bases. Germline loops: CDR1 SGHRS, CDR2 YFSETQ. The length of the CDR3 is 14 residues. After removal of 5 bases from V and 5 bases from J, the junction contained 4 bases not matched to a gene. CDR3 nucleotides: TGCGCCAGCAGTCGGACTAGCGGCAACAATGAGCAGTTCTTC. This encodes CASSRTSGNNEQFF. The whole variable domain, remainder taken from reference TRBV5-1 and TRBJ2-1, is KAGVTQTPRYLIKTRGQQVTLSCSPISGHRSVSWYQQTPGQGLQFLFEYFSETQRNKGNFPGRFSGRQFSNSRSEMNVSTLELGDSALYLCASSRTSGNNEQFFGPGTRLTVL.

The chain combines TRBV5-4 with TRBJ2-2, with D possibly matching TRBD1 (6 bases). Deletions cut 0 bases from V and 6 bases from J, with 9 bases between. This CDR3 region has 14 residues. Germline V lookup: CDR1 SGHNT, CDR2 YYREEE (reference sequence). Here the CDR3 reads CASSLGAGAGELFF. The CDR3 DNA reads TGTGCCAGCAGCTTGGGCGCAGGGGCCGGGGAGCTGTTTTTT.

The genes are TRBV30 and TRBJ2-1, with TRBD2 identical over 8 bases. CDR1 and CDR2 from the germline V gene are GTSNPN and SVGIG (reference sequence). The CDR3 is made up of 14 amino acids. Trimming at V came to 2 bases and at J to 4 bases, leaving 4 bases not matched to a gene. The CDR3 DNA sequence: TGTGCCTGGAGTAGCAAGCGGGGGTACAATGAGCAGTTCTTC. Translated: CAWSSKRGYNEQFF.

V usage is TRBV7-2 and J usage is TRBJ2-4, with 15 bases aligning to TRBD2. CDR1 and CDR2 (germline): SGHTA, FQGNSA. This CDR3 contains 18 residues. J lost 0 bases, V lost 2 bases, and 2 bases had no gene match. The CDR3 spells CASSLRGLAGGAKNIQYF. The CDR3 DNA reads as TGTGCCAGCAGCTTACGGGGACTAGCGGGAGGAGCCAAAAACATTCAGTACTTC.

CDR3 bases: TGTGCCAGCAGCTTAGTAGCGGGGGCGGATGGCTACACCTTC. As protein: CASSLVAGADGYTF. The V and J genes are TRBV7-8 and TRBJ1-2; D might be TRBD1 (6 bases). The CDR3 contains 14 residues. Between the trimmed V and J ends, which lost 1 base and 6 bases, there was a span of 12 bases. Germline CDR1 reads SGHVS; CDR2 reads FQNEAQ.

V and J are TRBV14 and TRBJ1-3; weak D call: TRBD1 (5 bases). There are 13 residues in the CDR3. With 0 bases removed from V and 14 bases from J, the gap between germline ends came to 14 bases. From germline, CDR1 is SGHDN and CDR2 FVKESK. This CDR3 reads CASSQEVGTRVYF. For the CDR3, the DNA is TGTGCCAGCAGCCAAGAAGTGGGGACTCGGGTATATTTT.

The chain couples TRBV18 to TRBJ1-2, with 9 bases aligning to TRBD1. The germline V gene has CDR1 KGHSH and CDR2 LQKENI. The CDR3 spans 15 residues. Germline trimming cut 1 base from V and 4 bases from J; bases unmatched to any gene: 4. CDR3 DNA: TGTGCCAGCTCACCACTCGGGACAGGGCTCTATGGCTACACCTTC. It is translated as CASSPLGTGLYGYTF.

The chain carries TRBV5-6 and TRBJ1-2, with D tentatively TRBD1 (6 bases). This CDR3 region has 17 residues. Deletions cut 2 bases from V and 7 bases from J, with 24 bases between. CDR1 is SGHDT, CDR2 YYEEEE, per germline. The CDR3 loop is CASSFGPTGAADTGYTF. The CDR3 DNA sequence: TGTGCCAGCAGCTTCGGACCGACGGGGGCCGCGGATACTGGCTACACCTTC.

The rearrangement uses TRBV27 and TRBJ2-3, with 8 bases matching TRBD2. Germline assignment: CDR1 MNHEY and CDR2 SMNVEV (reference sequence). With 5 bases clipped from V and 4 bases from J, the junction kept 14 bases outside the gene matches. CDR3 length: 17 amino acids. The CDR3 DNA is TGTGCCAGCAGTCGCGGGTGGCGGGGGGCCCGGGCAGATACGCAGTATTTT. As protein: CASSRGWRGARADTQYF.

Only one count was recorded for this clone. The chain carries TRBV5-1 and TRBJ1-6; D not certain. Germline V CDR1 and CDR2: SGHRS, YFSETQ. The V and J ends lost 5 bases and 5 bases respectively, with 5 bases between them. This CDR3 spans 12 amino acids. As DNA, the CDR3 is TGCGCCAGCAGGCTTAATAATTCACCCCTCCACTTT. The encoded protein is CASRLNNSPLHF.

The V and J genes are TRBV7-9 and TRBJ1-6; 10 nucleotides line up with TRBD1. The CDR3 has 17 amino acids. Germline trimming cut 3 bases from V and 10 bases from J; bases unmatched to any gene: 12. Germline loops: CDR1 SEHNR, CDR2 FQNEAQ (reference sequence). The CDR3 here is CASSLYSGQGSGSPLHF. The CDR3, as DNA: TGTGCCAGCAGCTTGTACTCGGGACAGGGGTCGGGATCACCCCTCCACTTT.

CDR3 nucleotide sequence: TGCGCCAGCAGCCACCCTAGCGGGAGCGGCAATGAGCAGTTCTTC. Residues: CASSHPSGSGNEQFF. V gene TRBV4-1 combines with J gene TRBJ2-1; 10 bases fit TRBD2. This CDR3 is 15 amino acids long. Germline assignment: CDR1 MGHRA and CDR2 YSYEKL. The J segment lost 6 bases and the V segment lost 3 bases, leaving 5 bases of the junction unmatched.

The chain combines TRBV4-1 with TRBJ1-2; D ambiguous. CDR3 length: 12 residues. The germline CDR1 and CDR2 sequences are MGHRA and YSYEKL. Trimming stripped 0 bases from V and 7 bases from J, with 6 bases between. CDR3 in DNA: TGCGCCAGCAGCCAAGAATGGTTTGGCTACACCTTC. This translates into CASSQEWFGYTF.

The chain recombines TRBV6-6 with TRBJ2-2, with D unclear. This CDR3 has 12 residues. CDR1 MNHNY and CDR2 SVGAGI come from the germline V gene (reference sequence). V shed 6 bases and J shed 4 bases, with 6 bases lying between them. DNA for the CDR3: TGTGCCAGCAGCAAAATCACCGGGGAGCTGTTTTTT. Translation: CASSKITGELFF.

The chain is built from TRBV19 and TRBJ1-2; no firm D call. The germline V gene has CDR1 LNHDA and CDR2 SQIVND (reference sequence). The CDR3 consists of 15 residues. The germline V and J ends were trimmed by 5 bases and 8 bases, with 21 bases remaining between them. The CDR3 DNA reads TGTGCCAGTAGTGTTTTCGGACTGGGAGCTAAAGGCTACACCTTC. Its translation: CASSVFGLGAKGYTF.